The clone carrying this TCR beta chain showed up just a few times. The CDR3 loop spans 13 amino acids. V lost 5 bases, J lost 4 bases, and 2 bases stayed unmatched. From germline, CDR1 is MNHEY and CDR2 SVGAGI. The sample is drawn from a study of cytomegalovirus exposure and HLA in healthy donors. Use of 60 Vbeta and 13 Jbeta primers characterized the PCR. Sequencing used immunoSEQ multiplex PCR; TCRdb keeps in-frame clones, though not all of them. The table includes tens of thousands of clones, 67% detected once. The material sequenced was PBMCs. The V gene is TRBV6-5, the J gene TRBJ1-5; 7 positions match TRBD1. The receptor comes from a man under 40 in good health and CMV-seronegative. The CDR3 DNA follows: TGTGCCAGCAGTGGACAGGTAAATCAGCCCCAGCATTTT. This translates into CASSGQVNQPQHF.